This T cell receptor beta chain was retrieved from a study of shared clonotypes between healthy human individuals. For the study at large: Per donor, CD8 memory used one plate, CD8 naive used two, CD4 memory used three and CD4 naive used three.

Produced via immunoSEQ multiplex PCR; TCRdb's table is partial and in-frame only. This table has approximately 2.5 million clones, more than 90% appearing once. What was sequenced was naive CD4+ T cells sorted from blood. Noted subset: CD45RA+ positively selected. The receptor was derived from a man in his late teens or twenties in good health.

In nucleotides, the CDR3 is TGTGCCAGCAGCCCAGGACAGGCGATTAGCAATCAGCCCCAGCATTTT. Translated, it gives CASSPGQAISNQPQHF. This chain joins TRBV7-8 and TRBJ1-5; 7 bases map to TRBD1. The V gene end was trimmed by 5 bases and the J gene end by 0 bases; junction bases not matched to a gene: 7. CDR1 SGHVS and CDR2 FQNEAQ come from the germline V gene. The CDR3 sequence is 16 residues long.